The 30 T cell receptor beta chains given below trace back to one sample, sequenced in a study of blood T cells in healthy people across ages (dated by TCRdb to the mid-2010s). Library preparation was by 5' RACE. Reads for this sample came from an Illumina HiSeq 2500. The second PCR ran for roughly 6 to 11 cycles and used a J-beta primer mix along with a sample-barcoded 5' primer. TCRdb redid the processing of the public reads, applying fastp at Q25 and MiXCR, and retained in-frame beta chains. CDR3 protein sequences are deduplicated, and each keeps its most common genes and DNA. Here the sample has about 970,000 distinct CDR3 sequences; about 51% occur a single time. The ten largest account for about a fifth of the sample. Input material: blood. The receptors were gathered from a woman aged 60-75 years in good health.

J is TRBJ2-1 and V is TRBV7-2; D remains unclear. Per the germline V gene, CDR1 is SGHTA and CDR2 is FQGNSA. V lost 0 bases, J lost 9 bases, and 12 bases lay in between. This CDR3 has 14 residues. The CDR3 reads CASSLARHSGEQFF. In nucleotides, the CDR3 is TGTGCCAGCAGCTTAGCAAGACACAGTGGTGAGCAGTTCTTC.

V and J are TRBV18 and TRBJ1-4; possible D gene TRBD1, 5 bases. Germline-derived CDR1 and CDR2 are KGHSH and LQKENI. There are 13 residues in the CDR3. Trimming stripped 3 bases from V and 6 bases from J, with 8 bases between. The CDR3 here is CASSPFRDEKLFF. CDR3 in DNA: TGTGCCAGCTCACCCTTCAGGGATGAAAAACTGTTTTTT.

The gene calls are TRBV20-1 and TRBJ2-3; no definite D call. Trimming shortened V by 0 bases and J by 4 bases, and 8 bases separated the two germline ends. Germline CDR1 is DFQATT and CDR2 is SNEGSKA (reference sequence). The CDR3 totals 13 residues. CDR3 region: CSARDLPPDTQYF. The CDR3, as DNA: TGCAGTGCTAGAGATCTTCCCCCAGATACGCAGTATTTT.

Only a few counts were recorded for this clonotype. The CDR3 nucleotides read TGTGCCAGCAGCATAGGTACCCCTTACGAGCAGTACTTC. Translation: CASSIGTPYEQYF. This sequence joins TRBV7-2 and TRBJ2-7; D remains unclear. V dropped 5 bases and J dropped 4 bases, with 12 bases sitting between them. Germline assignment: CDR1 SGHTA and CDR2 FQGNSA. The CDR3 totals 13 residues.

This clonotype came up a few times. The chain combines TRBV29-1 with TRBJ2-3, with TRBD1 matching 8 bases. CDR3 length: 13 amino acids. Germline-derived CDR1 and CDR2 are SQVTM and ANQGSEA. V lost 7 bases and J lost 1; bases outside the gene matches: 4. The CDR3 bases are TGCAGCGGATCGACAGGGGGCACAGATACGCAGTATTTT. This codes for CSGSTGGTDTQYF.

This clonotype has only a few counts. This chain connects TRBV27 to TRBJ2-1, with D perhaps TRBD2 (5 bases). Trimming stripped 3 bases from V and 4 bases from J, with 7 bases between. Germline V gives CDR1 MNHEY, CDR2 SMNVEV (reference sequence). This CDR3 spans 13 amino acids. CDR3 sequence: CASSFREYNEQFF. The CDR3 DNA reads TGTGCCAGCAGTTTTAGGGAGTACAATGAGCAGTTCTTC.

The chain employs TRBV5-1 and TRBJ1-4; D call uncertain. The V end lost 4 bases, the J end lost 8 bases, and 18 bases lay between the germline ends. Per germline, CDR1 SGHRS and CDR2 YFSETQ. This CDR3 contains 15 residues. CDR3 amino acids: CASSPYIGAYEKLFF. DNA of the CDR3: TGCGCCAGCAGCCCTTACATTGGCGCGTACGAAAAACTGTTTTTT.

This clonotype has a handful of counts. This chain joins TRBV4-3 and TRBJ2-7; D is possibly TRBD1 or TRBD2 (6 bases each). The V gene's germline CDR1 is LGHNA and CDR2 YSLEER. This CDR3 has 16 amino acids. Trimming cost V 0 bases and J 2 bases, with 14 bases left between them. CDR3 in amino acids: CASSQDSEGDAYEQYF. The CDR3 DNA reads TGCGCCAGCAGCCAAGATTCGGAGGGGGATGCCTACGAGCAGTACTTC.

A remark on this clonotype: At one of its ends the junction is not consistent with the germline gene, which may arise from a read error. V usage is TRBV7-9 and J usage is TRBJ2-1; tentative D call: TRBD1 (6 bases). Germline CDR1 SEHNR, CDR2 FQNEAQ (reference sequence). The CDR3 is 15 amino acids. CDR3 bases: TGTGCCAGCAGCTTAGGGGGACAAGAATACAGTGAGCAGTTCTTC. It is translated as CASSLGGQEYSEQFF.

The chain carries TRBV7-3 and TRBJ2-3, with D possibly TRBD2 on 6 matching bases. In germline, CDR1 is SGHTA, CDR2 FQGTGA. The CDR3 is 14 residues long. The V end was cut by 5 bases, the J end by 6 bases, with 15 bases between. In nucleotides, the CDR3 is TGTGCCAGCAGCCCAAAACTAGGAGGGGATACGCAGTATTTT. Translating it yields CASSPKLGGDTQYF.

V usage is TRBV6-1 and J usage is TRBJ1-2, with 7 nucleotides matching TRBD1. This CDR3 region has 17 residues. Losses at the gene ends were 5 bases for V and 5 bases for J; bases not matched to a gene: 17. Per germline, CDR1 MNHNS and CDR2 SASEGT. The CDR3 here is CASSKNSPGQRRYGYTF. The CDR3 DNA follows: TGTGCCAGCAGTAAGAATTCCCCGGGACAGCGGCGATATGGCTACACCTTC.

This chain links TRBV20-1 with TRBJ2-1, with a possible D match to TRBD1 (6 bases). Germline assignment: CDR1 DFQATT and CDR2 SNEGSKA (reference sequence). There are 12 residues in the CDR3. The germline V and J ends were trimmed by 5 bases and 6 bases, with 11 bases remaining between them. The CDR3 DNA is TGCAGTGCTTACAGGGTTGGCAATGAGCAGTTCTTC. This encodes CSAYRVGNEQFF.

V usage is TRBV7-2 and J usage is TRBJ2-1; D is perhaps TRBD2 (5 bases). V was trimmed by 6 bases and J by 13 bases, leaving 22 bases between them. CDR1 is SGHTA and CDR2 is FQGNSA in the germline V gene. This CDR3 has 14 residues. CDR3: CASRLDSYQETQFF. CDR3 in DNA: TGTGCCAGCAGGCTGGACTCGTACCAAGAGACCCAGTTCTTC. Full variable domain (outside the CDR3, taken from reference TRBV7-2 and TRBJ2-1): GAGVSQSPSNKVTEKGKDVELRCDPISGHTALYWYRQSLGQGLEFLIYFQGNSAPDKSGLPSDRFSAERTGGSVSTLTIQRTQQEDSAVYLCASRLDSYQETQFFGPGTRLTVL.

The genes are TRBV10-3 and TRBJ2-3, with 12 positions matching TRBD2. Unmatched junction bases numbered 2, after V lost 0 bases and J lost 4 bases. This CDR3 region has 16 residues. Germline V CDR1 and CDR2: ENHRY, SYGVKD. CDR3 amino acids: CAISESASGRADTQYF. The CDR3 nucleotides read TGTGCCATCAGTGAGTCGGCTAGCGGGAGGGCAGATACGCAGTATTTT.

The chain combines TRBV29-1 with TRBJ2-7, with D perhaps TRBD1 (6 bases). The V end was cut by 4 bases, the J end by 2 bases, with 18 bases between. Germline V gene sequence: CDR1 SQVTM, CDR2 ANQGSEA. This CDR3 has 15 residues. For the CDR3, the DNA is TGCAGCGTTGTTCGGCTGGGGGCAATAACCTACGAGCAGTACTTC. Translated: CSVVRLGAITYEQYF.

The chain joins TRBV4-1 to TRBJ2-1; TRBD1 matches 8 bases. J gave up 0 bases and V 4 bases, and 5 bases lay outside the gene matches. The germline CDR1 and CDR2 sequences are MGHRA and YSYEKL. The CDR3 loop spans 16 amino acids. The CDR3 DNA reads TGCGCCAGCAGCCGGGAACAGGGGGGCTCCTACAATGAGCAGTTCTTC. Its translation is CASSREQGGSYNEQFF.

There are a few counts of this clonotype. The genes are TRBV7-7 and TRBJ2-1, with D perhaps TRBD1 (6 bases). V was clipped by 2 bases and J by 5 bases, with 13 bases between them. Germline lookup yields CDR1 SSHAT and CDR2 FNYEAQ (reference sequence). This CDR3 region has 15 residues. CDR3 nucleotides: TGTGCCAGCAGCTTATCCCCAGGGGTGAACAATGAGCAGTTCTTC. Protein: CASSLSPGVNNEQFF. The full variable domain, its missing parts supplied by reference TRBV7-7 and TRBJ2-1, is GAGVSQSPRYKVTKRGQDVTLRCDPISSHATLYWYQQALGQGPEFLTYFNYEAQPDKSGLPSDRFSAERPEGSISTLTIQRTEQRDSAMYRCASSLSPGVNNEQFFGPGTRLTVL.

The chain recombines TRBV2 with TRBJ2-4; the match to TRBD2 covers 8 bases. This CDR3 comprises 14 residues. The J segment lost 9 bases and the V segment lost 1 base, leaving 5 bases of the junction unmatched. Germline loops: CDR1 SNHLY, CDR2 FYNNEI. The CDR3 spells CASSEDGRVPIQYF. CDR3 coding DNA: TGTGCCAGCAGTGAAGACGGGAGGGTACCCATTCAGTACTTC.

This clonotype was seen a handful of times. The chain carries TRBV28 and TRBJ1-5; TRBD1 matches 7 bases. V lost 10 bases and J lost 4; bases outside the gene matches: 7. The V gene's germline CDR1 is MDHEN and CDR2 SYDVKM. This CDR3 contains 13 residues. The CDR3 bases are TGTGCCATCAACCGGGACAGAAATCAGCCCCAGCATTTT. It codes for CAINRDRNQPQHF.

Concerning this clonotype: This could be a read error, since a much larger clone is one nucleotide away. The rearrangement joins TRBV4-3 to TRBJ2-7, with D unresolved. The CDR3 is 14 residues long. Germline-derived CDR1 and CDR2 are LGHNA and YSLEER. CDR3 DNA: TGCGTCAGCAGCCAAGACGCACTCTCCTACGAGCAGTACTTC. Protein: CVSSQDALSYEQYF.

V gene TRBV9 combines with J gene TRBJ2-7, with TRBD2 matching over 11 bases. The CDR3 length is 18 residues. Germline-derived CDR1 and CDR2 are SGDLS and YYNGEE. V lost 4 bases, J lost 0 bases, and 12 bases stayed unmatched. CDR3 sequence: CASSSYRMGLAASYEQYF. The CDR3, as DNA: TGTGCCAGCAGCTCGTACAGGATGGGACTAGCGGCCTCCTACGAGCAGTACTTC.

The chain links TRBV20-1 to TRBJ2-6; the D gene is possibly TRBD1 (6 bases). V was cut by 2 bases and J by 2 bases, with 13 bases left in between. This CDR3 contains 16 residues. The germline CDR1 and CDR2 sequences are DFQATT and SNEGSKA (reference sequence). For the CDR3, the DNA is TGCAGTGCTAGATCCCACAGGGAAGCTGGGGCCAACGTCCTGACTTTC. Protein sequence: CSARSHREAGANVLTF.

This clonotype was recorded only once. The rearrangement joins TRBV5-1 to TRBJ2-3; TRBD1 aligns across 10 bases. Germline CDR1 is SGHRS and CDR2 is YFSETQ. Losses at the gene ends were 4 bases for V and 4 bases for J; bases not matched to a gene: 9. The CDR3 extends over 16 amino acids. Written as DNA, the CDR3 is TGCGCCAGCAGCCCGAAACCGGGACAGGGGTCAGATACGCAGTATTTT. Amino acid sequence: CASSPKPGQGSDTQYF.

The rearrangement uses TRBV29-1 and TRBJ2-7, with TRBD2 as a possible D gene (5 bases). V lost 4 bases, J lost 4 bases, and 20 bases lay in between. This CDR3 has 15 amino acids. Germline lookup yields CDR1 SQVTM and CDR2 ANQGSEA. The CDR3 here is CSVVGGDDEVYEQYF. The CDR3 DNA is TGCAGCGTTGTCGGAGGCGACGACGAGGTTTACGAGCAGTACTTC.

The V gene is TRBV5-1, the J gene TRBJ2-1; the D gene is possibly TRBD2 (7 bases). Germline lookup yields CDR1 SGHRS and CDR2 YFSETQ. V lost 0 bases and J lost 0, with 10 bases in between. The CDR3 covers 16 residues. The CDR3 nucleotides read TGCGCCAGCAGCTTGGAGGGGGGGAGCTCCTACAATGAGCAGTTCTTC. The encoded protein is CASSLEGGSSYNEQFF.

The sample holds one count of this clonotype. The chain couples TRBV29-1 to TRBJ2-7; TRBD1 matches at 10 bases. Germline-derived CDR1 and CDR2 are SQVTM and ANQGSEA. J gave up 9 bases and V 6 bases, and 11 bases lay outside the gene matches. The CDR3 sequence is 13 residues long. Here the CDR3 DNA reads TGCAGCGTACAAGGACAGGGGGGAGGTGGGCAGTACTTC. Amino acid sequence: CSVQGQGGGGQYF.

This clonotype was counted only a few times. This chain links TRBV6-5 with TRBJ2-3; a possible D gene is TRBD2 (6 bases). The CDR3 runs to 14 residues. The V end was cut by 6 bases, the J end by 0 bases, with 10 bases between. Per germline, CDR1 MNHEY and CDR2 SVGAGI. CDR3 coding DNA: TGTGCCAGCAGGCGGGACCCTAGCACAGATACGCAGTATTTT. The encoded protein is CASRRDPSTDTQYF.

V usage is TRBV4-2 and J usage is TRBJ2-5; D is ambiguous. V was trimmed by 4 bases and J by 4 bases, leaving 10 bases between them. CDR3 size: 13 residues. Germline loops: CDR1 LGHNA, CDR2 YNFKEQ. The CDR3 DNA sequence: TGTGCCAGCAGCCGGCAGGTGGGAGAGACCCAGTACTTC. It codes for CASSRQVGETQYF.

The chain couples TRBV24-1 to TRBJ2-1, with D unresolved. CDR3 length: 13 amino acids. V was pared by 9 bases and J by 1 base, with 9 bases between. The germline CDR1 and CDR2 sequences are KGHDR and SFDVKD. CDR3 DNA: TGTGCCACCCGCGCAGAATCCTACAATGAGCAGTTCTTC. Its translation is CATRAESYNEQFF.

V and J are TRBV20-1 and TRBJ2-4, with 11 bases identical to TRBD2. The closer fit of TRBJ2-7 to the DNA end suggests the J call may be wrong. Germline assignment: CDR1 DFQATT and CDR2 SNEGSKA (reference sequence). The CDR3 sequence is 17 residues long. The CDR3 DNA sequence: TGCAGTGCTAGAGATCTTGCGACTAGCGGGGTGTCCTACGAGCAGTACTTC. Protein sequence: CSARDLATSGVSYEQYF.